This T cell receptor (beta chain) was obtained from a study of T cell responses to AZD1222 COVID-19 vaccine. TCRdb keeps only in-frame clones here, not all; method: immunoSEQ multiplex PCR. The profile shows 150,000 to 200,000 clones, around 88% of them singletons. The CDR3 loop spans 14 amino acids. J lost 1 base, V lost 5 bases, and 2 bases had no gene match. CDR1 MDHEN and CDR2 SYDVKM come from the germline V gene. Study-level points and caveats: At baseline, just five to seven AZD1222 recipients tested seropositive.

Comments on this clone: Its antigen is unidentified.

The receptor was derived from an adult who received the AZD1222 COVID-19 vaccine. The specimen comprised peripheral blood, sampled 28 days after the second AZD1222 dose. The chain has TRBV28 and TRBJ1-5; 7 nucleotides agree with TRBD1. CDR3 residues: CASSEQGSNQPQHF. In DNA, the CDR3 is TGTGCCAGCAGTGAACAGGGGAGCAATCAGCCCCAGCATTTT.